Below, one T cell receptor (beta chain) is given with its context. Trimming at V came to 0 bases and at J to 0 bases, leaving 3 bases not matched to a gene. From germline, CDR1 is SGHDT and CDR2 YYEEEE. The CDR3 extends over 16 amino acids. This record belongs to a study of blood T cell repertoires in COVID-19. Measured with immunoSEQ multiplex PCR; TCRdb has only the in-frame clones, and not every one. The profile shows nearly 110,000 clones, around 89% of them singletons. The clonotype comes from a man aged 35 to 55 with active or convalescent COVID-19. Sequenced input: peripheral blood. The chain has TRBV5-6 and TRBJ2-3; 8 nucleotides align to TRBD2. The CDR3 spells CASSLGSGTSTDTQYF. The CDR3 bases are TGTGCCAGCAGCTTGGGTAGCGGGACTAGCACAGATACGCAGTATTTT.